One TCR beta chain is described in this entry. This specimen belongs to a study of blood T cells in healthy people across ages. Primed by a sample-barcoded 5' primer and a J-beta primer mix, a second PCR proceeded for about 6 to 11 cycles. One entry per CDR3 protein, called by TCRdb with MiXCR from the 5' RACE reads. The table records approximately 780,000 distinct CDR3 sequences, roughly 24% of them present only once. V dropped 1 base and J dropped 4 bases, with 8 bases sitting between them. The germline V gene encodes CDR1 DFQATT and CDR2 SNEGSKA (reference sequence). The CDR3 consists of 14 residues. Separately, the same data were catalogued under a study of T cells of mothers and their children. That work adds: No persistent microchimeric T cell clones were detected.

Sequencing used blood. The V and J genes are TRBV20-1 and TRBJ1-6; D unresolved. The clonotype originates from a boy younger than 18 in good health. CDR3 sequence reads: CSARAVNYNSPLHF. In nucleotides, the CDR3 is TGCAGTGCTAGAGCCGTTAATTATAATTCACCCCTCCACTTT.